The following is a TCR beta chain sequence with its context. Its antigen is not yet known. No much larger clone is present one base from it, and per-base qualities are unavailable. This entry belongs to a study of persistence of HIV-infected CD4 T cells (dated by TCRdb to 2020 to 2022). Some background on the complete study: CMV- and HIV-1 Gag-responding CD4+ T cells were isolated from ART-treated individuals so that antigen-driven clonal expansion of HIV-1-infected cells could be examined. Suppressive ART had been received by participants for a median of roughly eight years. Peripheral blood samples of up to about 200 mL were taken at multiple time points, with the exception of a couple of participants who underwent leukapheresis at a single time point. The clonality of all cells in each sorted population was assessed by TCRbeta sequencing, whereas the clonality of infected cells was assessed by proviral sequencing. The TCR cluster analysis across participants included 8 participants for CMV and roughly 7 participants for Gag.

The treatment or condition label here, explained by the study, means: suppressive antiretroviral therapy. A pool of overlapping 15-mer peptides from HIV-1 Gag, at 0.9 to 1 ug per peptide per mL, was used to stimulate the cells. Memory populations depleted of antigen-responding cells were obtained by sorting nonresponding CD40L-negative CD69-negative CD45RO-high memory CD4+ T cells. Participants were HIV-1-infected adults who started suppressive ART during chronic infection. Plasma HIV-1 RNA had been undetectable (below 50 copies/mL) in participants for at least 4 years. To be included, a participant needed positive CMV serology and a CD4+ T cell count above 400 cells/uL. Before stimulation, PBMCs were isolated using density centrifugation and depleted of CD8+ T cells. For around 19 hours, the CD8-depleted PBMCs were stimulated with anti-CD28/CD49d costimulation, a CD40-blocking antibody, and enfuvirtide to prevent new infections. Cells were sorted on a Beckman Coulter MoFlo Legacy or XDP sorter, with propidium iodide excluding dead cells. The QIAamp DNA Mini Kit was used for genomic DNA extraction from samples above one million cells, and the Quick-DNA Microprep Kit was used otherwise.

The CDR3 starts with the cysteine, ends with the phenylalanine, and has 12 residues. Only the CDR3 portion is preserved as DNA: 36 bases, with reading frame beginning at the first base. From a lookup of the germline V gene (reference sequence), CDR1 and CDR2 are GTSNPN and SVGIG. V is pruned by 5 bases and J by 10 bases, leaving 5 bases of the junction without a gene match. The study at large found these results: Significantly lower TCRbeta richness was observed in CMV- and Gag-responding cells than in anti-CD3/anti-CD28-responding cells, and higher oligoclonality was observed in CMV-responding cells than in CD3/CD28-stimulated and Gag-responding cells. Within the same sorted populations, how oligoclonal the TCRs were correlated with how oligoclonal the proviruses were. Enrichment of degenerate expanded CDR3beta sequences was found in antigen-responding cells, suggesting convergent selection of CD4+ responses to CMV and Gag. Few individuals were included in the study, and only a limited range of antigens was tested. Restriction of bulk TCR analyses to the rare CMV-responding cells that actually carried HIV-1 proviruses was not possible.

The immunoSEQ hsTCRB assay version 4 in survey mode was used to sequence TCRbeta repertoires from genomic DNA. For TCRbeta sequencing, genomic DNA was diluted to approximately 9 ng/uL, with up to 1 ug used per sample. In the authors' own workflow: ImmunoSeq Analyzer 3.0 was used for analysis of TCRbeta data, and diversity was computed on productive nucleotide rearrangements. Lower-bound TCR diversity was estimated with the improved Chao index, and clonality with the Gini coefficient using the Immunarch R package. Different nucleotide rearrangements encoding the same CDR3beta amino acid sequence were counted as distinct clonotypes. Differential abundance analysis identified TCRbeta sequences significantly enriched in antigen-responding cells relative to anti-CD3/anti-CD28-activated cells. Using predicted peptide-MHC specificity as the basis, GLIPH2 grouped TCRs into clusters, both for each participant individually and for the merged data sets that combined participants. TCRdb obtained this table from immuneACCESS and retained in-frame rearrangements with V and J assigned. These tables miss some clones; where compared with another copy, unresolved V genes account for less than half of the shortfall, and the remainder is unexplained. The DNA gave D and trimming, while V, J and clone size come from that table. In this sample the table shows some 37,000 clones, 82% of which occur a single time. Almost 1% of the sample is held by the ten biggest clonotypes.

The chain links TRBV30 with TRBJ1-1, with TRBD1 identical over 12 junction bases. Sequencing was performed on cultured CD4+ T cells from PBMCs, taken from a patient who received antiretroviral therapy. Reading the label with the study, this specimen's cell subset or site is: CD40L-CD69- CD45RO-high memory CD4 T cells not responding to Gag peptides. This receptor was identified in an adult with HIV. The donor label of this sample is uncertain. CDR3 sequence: CAWGDRGLGAFF. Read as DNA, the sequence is TGTGCCTGGGGGGACAGGGGGCTTGGAGCTTTCTTT.